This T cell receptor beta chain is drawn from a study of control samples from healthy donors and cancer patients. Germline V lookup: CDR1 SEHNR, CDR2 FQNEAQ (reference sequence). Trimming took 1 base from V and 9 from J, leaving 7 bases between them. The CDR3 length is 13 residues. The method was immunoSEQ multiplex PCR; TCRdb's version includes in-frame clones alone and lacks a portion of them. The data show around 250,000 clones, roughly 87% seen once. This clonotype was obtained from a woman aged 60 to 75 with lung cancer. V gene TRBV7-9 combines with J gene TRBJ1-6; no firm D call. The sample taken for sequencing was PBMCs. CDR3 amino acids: CASSLVLGSPLHF. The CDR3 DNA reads TGTGCCAGCAGCTTAGTTTTGGGTTCACCCCTCCACTTT.